This is a list of T cell receptor beta chains from one sample in a study of OX40 agonist ivuxolimab in advanced cancers. Assay used: immunoSEQ multiplex PCR; TCRdb lists only in-frame clones, some missing. Of tens of thousands of clones listed, more than 85% are singletons. Sequencing used CD4+ or CD8+ T cells sorted from blood, obtained in a trial of the OX40 agonist ivuxolimab. The receptors originated from an adult with an advanced solid tumor such as melanoma, head and neck, liver or kidney cancer. The CDR3 runs from the conserved cysteine through the conserved F or W. The D gene is left open where the match is weak. The size entry is marked missing in some rows and otherwise reads once, few, many or a size class.

. | . | TRBJ2-1 | TRBV7-2 | CASSLVQDEQFF | TGTGCCAGCAGCTTAGTACAAGATGAGCAGTTCTTC
. | . | TRBJ1-1 | TRBV7-3 | CASRGPGPTEAFF | TGTGCCAGCAGAGGTCCGGGGCCCACTGAAGCTTTCTTT
once | TRBD2 | TRBJ2-1 | TRBV7-2 | CASRTSGGSNEQFF | TGTGCCAGCAGGACTAGCGGGGGTTCTAATGAGCAGTTCTTC
. | . | TRBJ2-1 | TRBV9 | CASSVVGFTDNEQFF | TGTGCCAGCAGCGTAGTGGGTTTTACTGACAATGAGCAGTTCTTC
. | . | TRBJ2-2 | TRBV6-4 | CASSSGGGASGELFF | TGTGCCAGCAGCTCCGGCGGGGGCGCCTCCGGGGAGCTGTTTTTT
. | . | TRBJ1-2 | TRBV28 | CASSPLTGKNYGYTF | TGTGCCAGCAGCCCCTTAACAGGGAAGAACTATGGCTACACCTTC
. | TRBD2 | TRBJ2-1 | TRBV7-2 | CASSLDSGADEQFF | TGTGCCAGCAGCTTAGATAGCGGGGCGGACGAGCAGTTCTTC
. | . | TRBJ1-3 | TRBV19 | CASSGGTDGNTIYF | TGTGCCAGTAGTGGAGGGACGGATGGAAACACCATATATTTT
few | . | TRBJ1-2 | TRBV29-1 | CSVGNDINYGYTF | TGCAGCGTTGGGAATGATATTAACTATGGCTACACCTTC
few | . | TRBJ1-4 | TRBV7-2 | CASSPSGTSEKLFF | TGTGCCAGCAGCCCGAGCGGGACGAGTGAAAAACTGTTTTTT
. | TRBD2 | TRBJ2-2 | TRBV7-8 | CASSASSGGAVGELFF | TGTGCCAGCAGCGCCTCTAGCGGGGGGGCCGTCGGGGAGCTGTTTTTT
. | . | TRBJ1-1 | TRBV4-2 | CASSQGRGGSTEAFF | TGTGCCAGCAGCCAGGGCAGGGGAGGATCCACTGAAGCTTTCTTT
. | TRBD1 | TRBJ1-4 | TRBV28 | CASQPGQVTGEKLFF | TGTGCCAGCCAGCCGGGACAGGTTACTGGTGAAAAACTGTTTTTT
. | . | TRBJ2-2 | TRBV30 | CAWNGDRTGTTGELFF | TGTGCCTGGAATGGCGACAGGACGGGGACCACCGGGGAGCTGTTTTTT
. | . | TRBJ1-1 | TRBV10-2 | CASSDRQTTEAFF | TGCGCCAGCAGCGATCGACAAACCACTGAAGCTTTCTTT
. | . | TRBJ1-1 | TRBV19 | CATKGFGAMNTEAFF | TGTGCCACCAAGGGGTTCGGAGCGATGAACACTGAAGCTTTCTTT
. | . | TRBJ1-6 | TRBV6-5 | CASRAKGGPNSPLHF | TGTGCCAGCAGAGCTAAGGGGGGGCCGAATTCACCCCTCCACTTT
. | . | TRBJ1-2 | TRBV28 | CASSPISRGNYGYTF | TGTGCCAGCAGCCCCATTTCGAGGGGCAACTATGGCTACACCTTC
. | TRBD1 | TRBJ1-5 | TRBV19 | CASSIQGADYSNQPQHF | TGTGCCAGTAGTATACAGGGGGCCGATTATAGCAATCAGCCCCAGCATTTT
. | . | TRBJ2-2 | TRBV18 | CASSPSGTLTGELFF | TGTGCCAGCTCACCTTCCGGGACACTTACCGGGGAGCTGTTTTTT
. | TRBD1 | TRBJ1-4 | TRBV5-4 | CASSLTGGPNEKLFF | TGTGCCAGCAGCTTAACAGGGGGCCCTAATGAAAAACTGTTTTTT
. | . | TRBJ2-5 | TRBV4-1 | CASSQSSQGGLETQYF | TGCGCCAGCAGCCAATCAAGCCAGGGGGGGCTGGAGACCCAGTACTTC
. | . | TRBJ2-7 | TRBV19 | CASSVEGAYEQYF | TGTGCCAGTAGTGTGGAGGGCGCCTACGAGCAGTACTTC
. | . | TRBJ1-2 | TRBV11-1 | CASSTPGRNYGYTF | TGTGCCAGCAGTACGCCGGGACGGAACTATGGCTACACCTTC
. | TRBD2 | TRBJ2-3 | TRBV7-2 | CASSLGGGGALDTQYF | TGTGCCAGCAGCTTAGGAGGCGGGGGGGCCTTAGATACGCAGTATTTT
. | . | TRBJ2-7 | TRBV6-6 | CASSYSSQSYEQYF | TGTGCCAGCAGTTACTCGTCACAGTCCTACGAGCAGTACTTC
. | . | TRBJ1-1 | TRBV6-5 | CASSYGTEAFF | TGTGCCAGCAGTTACGGAACTGAAGCTTTCTTT
. | TRBD1 | TRBJ2-7 | TRBV7-3 | CASSSDRVGEQYF | TGTGCCAGCAGCTCAGACAGGGTCGGCGAGCAGTACTTC
. | TRBD1 | TRBJ2-2 | TRBV6-6 | CASIQGDGTGELFF | TGTGCCAGCATCCAGGGGGACGGAACCGGGGAGCTGTTTTTT